These T cell receptor beta chains were read from a single sample in a study of somatic mutations in cytotoxic T cells in rheumatoid arthritis. Libraries were prepared by immunoSEQ multiplex PCR; TCRdb keeps only in-frame clonotypes and omits some of them. The sample holds approximately 30,000 clones, roughly 87% seen once. The material sequenced was CD8+ T cells sorted from blood. The receptors here all came from a man aged 50 to 60 in good health. Both conserved end residues are part of each CDR3. D genes are given only for firm matches. Clone size is stated in some rows and not others, as once, few, many or a class when expanded.

. | TRBD1 | TRBJ1-6 | TRBV4-2 | 16 | TGTGCCAGTACCGGGACAGGGGGGCCCTATAATTCACCCCTCCACTTT | CASTGTGGPYNSPLHF
. | . | TRBJ1-2 | TRBV27 | 16 | TGTGCCAGCAGTTTATCGAGCGGGGGGAGGCACTATGGCTACACCTTC | CASSLSSGGRHYGYTF
once | . | TRBJ2-7 | TRBV11-2 | 13 | TGTGCCAGCAGCTTAGTTCTAGCTTACGAGCAGTACTTC | CASSLVLAYEQYF
. | TRBD2 | TRBJ2-3 | TRBV5-1 | 12 | TGCGCCAGCAGCCTGACCGGGACTAGCAATCTTTTT | CASSLTGTSNLF
. | . | TRBJ2-1 | TRBV11-2 | 16 | TGTGCCAGCAGCCCCGACGCAGGGGACTTACGCAATGAGCAGTTCTTC | CASSPDAGDLRNEQFF
. | . | TRBJ2-1 | TRBV25-1 | 15 | . | CASRLSGRPYNEQFF
. | . | TRBJ2-1 | TRBV2 | 14 | TGTGCCAGCAGTGTCCGTAGCGGCGACAATGAGCAGTTCTTC | CASSVRSGDNEQFF
once | . | TRBJ1-1 | TRBV13 | 16 | TGTGCCAGCAGCCCCTATGGCGAGAAGTTGAACACTGAAGCTTTCTTT | CASSPYGEKLNTEAFF
. | . | TRBJ2-2 | TRBV2 | 15 | TGTGCCAGCAGTGAAGCCGGGGAGGACACCGGGGAGCTGTTTTTT | CASSEAGEDTGELFF
. | . | TRBJ2-1 | TRBV30 | 14 | TGTGCCTGGTGGGGACAAAACCCCCCCCATGAGCAGTTCTTC | CAWWGQNPPHEQFF
. | TRBD2 | TRBJ2-1 | TRBV6-5 | 15 | TGTGCCAGCAGTTATAGCGGGAAAGCTTACAATGAGCAGTTCTTC | CASSYSGKAYNEQFF
. | . | TRBJ1-4 | TRBV6-4 | 14 | TGTGCCAGCGGTATCAGGTACGCTAATGAAAAACTGTTTTTT | CASGIRYANEKLFF
few | . | TRBJ1-1 | TRBV27 | 11 | TGTGCCAGCAGGGCGGGCACTGAAGCTTTCTTT | CASRAGTEAFF
. | TRBD1 | TRBJ1-5 | TRBV15 | 15 | TGTGCCACCAGCGGCCACAGGGGGCGTTTTCAGCCCCAGCATTTT | CATSGHRGRFQPQHF
. | . | TRBJ2-5 | TRBV6-1 | 13 | TGTGCCAGCAGGTCAGGGGGGCTAGAGACCCAGTACTTC | CASRSGGLETQYF
. | . | TRBJ1-5 | TRBV4-1 | 15 | TGCGCCAGCAGCCAAACTCAGGGTTCGAGGCAGCCCCAGCATTTT | CASSQTQGSRQPQHF
. | TRBD2 | TRBJ2-2 | TRBV9 | 14 | TGTGCCAGCGGAGCGGGAGGGAGGGCCGGGGAGCTGTTTTTT | CASGAGGRAGELFF
. | TRBD2 | TRBJ2-1 | TRBV7-8 | 16 | TGTGCCAGCAGCCCCCGACTAGCGGGACTTTACAATGAGCAGTTCTTC | CASSPRLAGLYNEQFF
. | . | TRBJ2-2 | TRBV6-1 | 17 | TGTGCCAGCAGTGAATGGGCGGGACCGGGGAGGATCTGGGAGCTGTTTTTT | CASSEWAGPGRIWELFF
. | TRBD1 | TRBJ2-7 | TRBV4-1 | 14 | TGCGCCAGCAGCCAAGGACAGGGGAGCCACGAGCAGTACTTC | CASSQGQGSHEQYF
. | TRBD2 | TRBJ2-1 | TRBV5-1 | 15 | TGCGCCAGCAGCTTGACTAGCGGGTCCGATTGGGAGCAGTTCTTC | CASSLTSGSDWEQFF
. | . | TRBJ1-5 | TRBV11-3 | 17 | TGTGCCAGCAGCTTAGCGGAGCCCCGGGACATCCTAGAAGCCCAGCATTTT | CASSLAEPRDILEAQHF
. | . | TRBJ1-1 | TRBV19 | 14 | TGTGCCAGTAGTACCTTCGGGAAAGTGGCAGAAGCTTTCTTT | CASSTFGKVAEAFF
. | . | TRBJ2-7 | TRBV10-2 | 11 | TGCGCCAGCAGCGCGTCCTACGAGCAGTACTTC | CASSASYEQYF
few | . | TRBJ2-1 | TRBV9 | 14 | TGTGCCAGCAGCGTAGGACTAGGGGAGAATGAGCAGTTCTTC | CASSVGLGENEQFF
. | . | TRBJ1-1 | TRBV7-9 | 16 | TGTGCCAGCAGCTTGACGGCCTTTACACAGAACACTGAAGCTTTCTTT | CASSLTAFTQNTEAFF
once | . | TRBJ1-2 | TRBV7-9 | 13 | TGTGCCAGCAGCTTAGGACCGAGATATGGCTACACCTTC | CASSLGPRYGYTF
medium-sized | TRBD2 | TRBJ2-3 | TRBV6-4 | 15 | TGTGCCAGCTCAATCGGAGCGGGAGAGGCCGATACGCAGTATTTT | CASSIGAGEADTQYF